This is a list of T cell receptor beta chains from one sample in a study of shared clonotypes between healthy human individuals. The assay was immunoSEQ multiplex PCR, and TCRdb's table has in-frame clones only and misses some. The sample shows approximately 1,500,000 clones, roughly 96% of them seen only once. The sequencing sample was made of naive CD4+ T cells sorted from blood. The receptors were sampled from a man aged 30 to 45 in good health. Both conserved end residues are part of each CDR3. D genes are given only for firm matches. Where a row states a size, it is once, few, many or the class of an expanded clone; other rows omit it.

TRBJ2-7 | . | TRBV10-3 | . | TGTGCCATCAACGACAAGCTAGTTTCCTACGAGCAGTACTTC | CAINDKLVSYEQYF
TRBJ2-2 | . | TRBV9 | . | TGTGCCAGCGGTTTCGGGACCGGGGAGCTGTTTTTT | CASGFGTGELFF
TRBJ2-1 | . | TRBV15 | . | TGTGCCACCAGCAGAGATCGGGGAACCTACAATGAGCAGTTCTTC | CATSRDRGTYNEQFF
TRBJ2-6 | . | TRBV5-1 | TRBD1 | TGCGCCAGCAGCCCTTGGACAGGGGGATCGAGCTCTGGGGCCAACGTCCTGACTTTC | CASSPWTGGSSSGANVLTF
TRBJ1-2 | . | TRBV7-9 | . | TGTGCCAGCAGCTTAGCGGGGGCGCGGGGCTACACCTTC | CASSLAGARGYTF
TRBJ2-2 | once | TRBV10-3 | . | TGTGCCATCAGGGGGGGCGGCGGCACCGGGGAGCTGTTTTTT | CAIRGGGGTGELFF
TRBJ2-3 | . | TRBV5-4 | . | TGTGCCAGCAGCTTGGCCCCGACGGTGGGGCGCACAGATACGCAGTATTTT | CASSLAPTVGRTDTQYF
TRBJ2-7 | . | TRBV5-1 | TRBD1 | TGCGCCAGCAGCTTGGTCCGGACAGGGGGTACAGAGCAGTACTTC | CASSLVRTGGTEQYF
TRBJ2-2 | . | TRBV15 | TRBD2 | TGTGCCACCAGCAGAGTGATAGCGGGAGATACCGGGGAGCTGTTTTTT | CATSRVIAGDTGELFF
TRBJ2-7 | . | TRBV7-2 | . | TGTGCCAGCAGCCTAGGGGGATGGCAGACCTACGAGCAGTACTTC | CASSLGGWQTYEQYF
TRBJ1-1 | . | TRBV11-2 | . | TGTGCCAGCAGCCGTACAGGGCATCGAATTCGGACTGAAGCTTTCTTT | CASSRTGHRIRTEAFF
TRBJ2-3 | . | TRBV10-3 | . | TGTGCCATCAGTGACTCCCTCGGCACAGATACGCAGTATTTT | CAISDSLGTDTQYF
TRBJ1-5 | . | TRBV28 | . | TGTGCCAGCAGTCCCCCTCAGAGCAATCAGCCCCAGCATTTT | CASSPPQSNQPQHF
TRBJ1-4 | . | TRBV19 | . | TGTGCCAGTAGTATAGATCCGGGGGAAAAACTGTTTTTT | CASSIDPGEKLFF
TRBJ2-1 | once | TRBV5-1 | TRBD2 | TGCGCCAGCAGCTTGGTTGTGGGAGGGAATGAGCAGTTCTTC | CASSLVVGGNEQFF
TRBJ2-5 | . | TRBV5-4 | . | TGTGCCAGCAGCTTGTTGACGGGAGAGACCCAGTACTTC | CASSLLTGETQYF
TRBJ1-5 | . | TRBV7-2 | . | TGTGCCAGCAGCTTAGAGGTTAGCAATCAGCCCCAGCATTTT | CASSLEVSNQPQHF
TRBJ1-4 | . | TRBV5-1 | . | TGCGCCAGCAGCTTCGGACTTACTAATGAAAAACTGTTTTTT | CASSFGLTNEKLFF
TRBJ2-7 | . | TRBV28 | . | TGTGCCAGCACCGGCGGACAAAGTCCCTACGAGCAGTACTTC | CASTGGQSPYEQYF
TRBJ2-7 | . | TRBV27 | . | TGTGCCAGCAGAGACTTAGGGGATAGGAACTACGAGCAGTACTTC | CASRDLGDRNYEQYF
TRBJ1-3 | . | TRBV7-9 | . | TGTGCCAGCAGCTTAAATCGGGGTCCGGCTGGAAACACCATATATTTT | CASSLNRGPAGNTIYF
TRBJ2-7 | once | TRBV27 | TRBD2 | TGTGCCAGCAGCCCACGGGGACTATACGAGCAGTACTTC | CASSPRGLYEQYF
TRBJ2-1 | . | TRBV29-1 | . | TGCAGCGTTGGTGAGTCGGCCTACAATGAGCAGTTCTTC | CSVGESAYNEQFF
TRBJ2-3 | . | TRBV19 | TRBD2 | TGTGCCAGTAGTATTGGGCTAGCGGGAGTTACAGATACGCAGTATTTT | CASSIGLAGVTDTQYF
TRBJ1-1 | . | TRBV7-2 | . | TGTGCCAGCAGCTACGCCCTGGGGATGAACACTGAAGCTTTCTTT | CASSYALGMNTEAFF
TRBJ1-3 | few | TRBV5-1 | TRBD1 | TGCGCCAGCAGCTTGACAGGGGTCGCTGGAAACACCATATATTTT | CASSLTGVAGNTIYF
TRBJ1-1 | . | TRBV6-5 | . | TGTGCCAGCAGTTACTCCCGGGTTCGCGCTGAAGCTTTCTTT | CASSYSRVRAEAFF
TRBJ1-1 | . | TRBV2 | TRBD1 | TGTGCCAGCACTCTCCAGGGGGTAGGCACTGAAGCTTTCTTT | CASTLQGVGTEAFF
TRBJ1-2 | . | TRBV18 | . | TGTGCCAGCTCACCGCTCAGGGTAACCTATGGCTACACCTTC | CASSPLRVTYGYTF
TRBJ2-3 | . | TRBV7-3 | . | TGTGCCAGCAGCTTAATGTCCGGACAGGATACGCAGTATTTT | CASSLMSGQDTQYF
TRBJ2-2 | . | TRBV5-4 | . | TGTGCCAGCAGCTCGGCGGCAGGGATAAACACCGGGGAGCTGTTTTTT | CASSSAAGINTGELFF
TRBJ2-2 | . | TRBV18 | . | TGTGCCAGCTCACCTACCCTGACGGGGGAGGCCGGGGAGCTGTTTTTT | CASSPTLTGEAGELFF
TRBJ2-1 | . | TRBV5-1 | TRBD2 | TGCGCCAGCAGCAAGGGACTAGCGGGAGGGAACTACAATGAGCAGTTCTTC | CASSKGLAGGNYNEQFF
TRBJ2-7 | . | TRBV19 | TRBD2 | TGTGCCAGTAGTCCCCGGGGGGGCGGTAACTCCTACGAGCAGTACTTC | CASSPRGGGNSYEQYF
TRBJ2-5 | . | TRBV11-2 | . | TGTGCCAGCAGCTTAGCGGAAGAGACCCAGTACTTC | CASSLAEETQYF
TRBJ2-7 | . | TRBV9 | . | TGTGCCAGCAGCACGGGACTGTCGCACGAGCAGTACTTC | CASSTGLSHEQYF
TRBJ2-7 | . | TRBV30 | . | TGTGCCTGGAAAATGGGCCCCTACGAGCAGTACTTC | CAWKMGPYEQYF
TRBJ2-1 | . | TRBV6-5 | . | TGTGCCAGCAGTTATCGGGGCTCCTACAATGAGCAGTTCTTC | CASSYRGSYNEQFF
TRBJ2-4 | once | TRBV9 | . | TGTGCCAGCAGCGTAGCTCTCGGGGCATCGGGCATTCAGTACTTC | CASSVALGASGIQYF
TRBJ2-7 | . | TRBV14 | TRBD1 | TGTGCCAGCAGCCAAGATTTTTATGACAGGGTATCCTACGAGCAGTACTTC | CASSQDFYDRVSYEQYF
TRBJ1-5 | . | TRBV28 | TRBD1 | TGTGCCAGCACCAAACTGGGGACAGACAATCAGCCCCAGCATTTT | CASTKLGTDNQPQHF
TRBJ2-7 | . | TRBV23-1 | . | TGCGCCAGCACGGTACAGTGGGGGACCTACGAGCAGTACTTC | CASTVQWGTYEQYF
TRBJ2-5 | . | TRBV7-8 | TRBD2 | TGTGCCAGCAGCTTAGACCTAGCGGGAGGGCGAGAGACCCAGTACTTC | CASSLDLAGGRETQYF
TRBJ2-3 | . | TRBV4-3 | TRBD2 | TGCGCCAGCAGCCGGCGGCCGAGAGGACTAGCGGGGGTGGCAGATACGCAGTATTTT | CASSRRPRGLAGVADTQYF
TRBJ2-3 | . | TRBV18 | . | TGTGCCAGCTCACCAAACCAGGGTAGCACAGATACGCAGTATTTT | CASSPNQGSTDTQYF
TRBJ1-2 | few | TRBV7-3 | . | TGTGCCAGCAGCCCCCGGGGGGGAAGGGACGGCTACACCTTC | CASSPRGGRDGYTF
TRBJ1-2 | . | TRBV6-5 | . | TGTGCCAGCAGTTCTAGGGAGAGCTATGGCTACACCTTC | CASSSRESYGYTF
TRBJ2-7 | . | TRBV5-4 | TRBD2 | TGTGCCAGCAGCTCTGGAGGGAGCGGGAAGCAGTACTTC | CASSSGGSGKQYF
TRBJ2-3 | . | TRBV7-9 | . | TGTGCCAGCAGCTTAGAACAGGGCAGGACAGATACGCAGTATTTT | CASSLEQGRTDTQYF
TRBJ2-3 | . | TRBV18 | TRBD2 | TGTGCCAGCTCACCACGGTTGAAGCGGGAGGGCCCGGTCGCAGATACGCAGTATTTT | CASSPRLKREGPVADTQYF
TRBJ2-2 | . | TRBV9 | TRBD2 | TGTGCCAGCAGCGGGACTAGCGGGAGACCCGGGGAGCTGTTTTTT | CASSGTSGRPGELFF
TRBJ2-3 | . | TRBV4-3 | TRBD2 | TGCGCCAGCAGCCAAGGTCGCGGGAGGATGAATACGCAGTATTTT | CASSQGRGRMNTQYF
TRBJ1-4 | once | TRBV11-2 | . | TGTGCCAGCAGCTTGTCTATTGGGATGGGCAAGAATGAAAAACTGTTTTTT | CASSLSIGMGKNEKLFF